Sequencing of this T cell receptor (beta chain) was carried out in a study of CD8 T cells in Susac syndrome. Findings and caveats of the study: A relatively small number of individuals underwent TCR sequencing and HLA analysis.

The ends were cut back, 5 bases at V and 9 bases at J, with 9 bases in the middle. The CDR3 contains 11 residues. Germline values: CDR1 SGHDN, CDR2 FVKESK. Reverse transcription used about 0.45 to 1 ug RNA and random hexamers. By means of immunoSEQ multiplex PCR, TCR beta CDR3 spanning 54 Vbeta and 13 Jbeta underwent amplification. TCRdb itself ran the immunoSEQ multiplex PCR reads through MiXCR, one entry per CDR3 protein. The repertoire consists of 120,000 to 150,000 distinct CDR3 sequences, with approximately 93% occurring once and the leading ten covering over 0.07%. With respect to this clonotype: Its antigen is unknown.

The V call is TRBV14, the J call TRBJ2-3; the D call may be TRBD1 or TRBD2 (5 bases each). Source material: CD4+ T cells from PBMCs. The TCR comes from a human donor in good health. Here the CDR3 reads CASSAGDTQYF. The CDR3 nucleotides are TGTGCCAGCAGCGCTGGGGACACGCAGTATTTT.